The rows below give T cell receptor beta chains drawn from one sample of a study of blood T cell repertoires in COVID-19. TCRdb's copy holds only in-frame clones and misses some; the assay was immunoSEQ multiplex PCR. The sample lists under 250,000 clones, 83% occurring once. Sequenced material: peripheral blood. The source of these receptors is a human donor in a cohort sampled during active COVID-19. CDR3s leave out the opening cysteine and the closing phenylalanine or tryptophan. Fields, in order: V gene, J gene, CDR3 protein.

TRBV30	TRBJ1-1	AWISDTYGEAF
TRBV14	TRBJ2-4	ASSQDRDPTSEGWDIQY
TRBV5-1	TRBJ1-5	ASSIGGGEGPQH
TRBV28	TRBJ1-3	ASSLESSGNTIY
TRBV6-5	TRBJ1-2	ASSSGTPYGYT
TRBV7-9	TRBJ2-7	ASSPAVGIAVSYEQY
TRBV7-9	TRBJ1-5	ASSLGQVPQPQH
TRBV5-4	TRBJ2-5	ASSLLGPGGETQY
TRBV28	TRBJ2-7	ASGYGLAYY
TRBV19	TRBJ1-2	ASRGTGNGYT
TRBV29-1	TRBJ1-5	SVRNTENQPQH
TRBV7-9	TRBJ2-1	ASSPSGGSPYNEQF
TRBV11-2	TRBJ1-6	ASSSYRGRGALH
TRBV29-1	TRBJ1-4	SGGDRLEKLF
TRBV5-1	TRBJ2-3	ASSLADGSSGGTTDTQY
TRBV6-5	TRBJ1-5	ASSPSRNQPQH
TRBV6-4	TRBJ2-1	ASSADRVRVDEQF
TRBV5-4	TRBJ1-6	ASSPQTGNNSPLH
TRBV10-3	TRBJ1-3	AISEIQGPSGNTIY
TRBV20-1	TRBJ1-6	SASTGYNSPLH
TRBV2	TRBJ1-5	ASSDSSNQPQH
TRBV5-4	TRBJ1-5	ASSLAGTGRNQPQH
TRBV11-2	TRBJ2-5	ASSLLAGGPGETQY
TRBV5-1	TRBJ2-2	ASSLEGGGQSNTGELF
TRBV28	TRBJ2-7	ASTLRVSVYEQY
TRBV5-4	TRBJ2-1	ASSSQGGNEQF
TRBV28	TRBJ2-3	ASSFFGGEGRHTDTQY
TRBV20-1	TRBJ1-5	SASPAGRTQPQH
TRBV4-1	TRBJ2-5	ASSPKQGGETQY
TRBV28	TRBJ1-5	ASSRQVINQPQH
TRBV27	TRBJ1-2	ASTRSRDRGLGYGYT
TRBV4-2	TRBJ2-2	ASHPGTGRAGELF
TRBV6-2/TRBV6-3	TRBJ1-4	ASSYSGAATNEKLF
TRBV6-5	TRBJ1-2	ASILPPHGYT
TRBV3-1/TRBV3-2	TRBJ2-1	ASTLAGALSYNEQF
TRBV1	TRBJ1-1	TSSHNQVGAF
TRBV19	TRBJ1-4	ASSGEGREKLF
TRBV11-2	TRBJ1-4	ASSPSTEPYEKLF
TRBV19	TRBJ2-5	ASSIRRGLATQY
TRBV9	TRBJ2-2	ASSPIGSGGTGELF
TRBV9	TRBJ2-5	ASSPRQGKSETQY
TRBV20-1	TRBJ1-2	SVQGSYGYT
TRBV7-2	TRBJ1-2	ASSLKTGVYGYT
TRBV29-1	TRBJ1-2	SVHPVGGYGYT
TRBV12-5	TRBJ1-1	ASGLGGTADTEAF
TRBV5-1	TRBJ1-1	ASSSGLEGGTEAF
TRBV11-3	TRBJ1-1	ASSLDGGSEAF
TRBV19	TRBJ2-3	ASTPGLGTTDTQY
TRBV29-1	TRBJ2-7	SVPSSVSSTSYEQY
TRBV24-1	TRBJ2-3	ATGEREGRTDTQY